A selection of T cell receptor beta chains follows, all from one sample in a study of cytomegalovirus exposure and HLA in healthy donors. Profiling relied on immunoSEQ multiplex PCR, and the TCRdb table lists in-frame clones only, not all of them. The table lists 150,000 to 200,000 clones, about 79% of them singletons. Sequenced material: PBMCs. These receptors all come from a man in his fifties in good health and CMV-seropositive. CDR3s include the opening cysteine and the closing phenylalanine or tryptophan. A D gene is named only where the DNA matches it firmly. The size entry is marked missing in some rows and otherwise reads once, few, many or a size class.

d_call,j_call,v_call,clone_size,cdr3_aa,cdr3_nt
NA,TRBJ1-1,TRBV9,NA,CASSVAGRNTEAFF,TGTGCCAGCAGCGTAGCTGGCAGGAACACTGAAGCTTTCTTT
TRBD1,TRBJ1-2,TRBV18,NA,CASSPGQQGARGYTF,TGTGCCAGCTCACCCGGGCAACAGGGGGCGCGAGGCTACACCTTC
NA,TRBJ1-6,TRBV9,NA,CASSGPQGRAPLHF,TGTGCCAGCAGCGGACCACAGGGCCGGGCACCCCTCCACTTT
NA,TRBJ2-3,TRBV6-1,NA,CASSVQVDTDTQYF,TGTGCCAGCAGTGTGCAGGTTGACACAGATACGCAGTATTTT
TRBD2,TRBJ2-3,TRBV7-8,NA,CASSLSITGGAADTQYF,TGTGCCAGCAGCTTGTCCATTACCGGGGGGGCTGCAGATACGCAGTATTTT
NA,TRBJ2-7,TRBV10-1,NA,CASRNDYAVDHEQYF,TGCGCCAGCAGGAACGACTACGCCGTTGACCACGAGCAGTACTTC
NA,TRBJ2-1,TRBV27,NA,CASSPGQGPYNEQFF,TGTGCCAGCAGCCCTGGGCAGGGCCCATACAATGAGCAGTTCTTC
NA,TRBJ1-5,TRBV28,NA,CASSLWQGGQPQHF,TGTGCCAGCAGTTTATGGCAGGGAGGTCAGCCCCAGCATTTT
TRBD2,TRBJ2-2,TRBV2,once,CASSDIGGTSGGELFF,TGTGCCAGCAGTGACATAGGCGGGACTAGCGGCGGGGAGCTGTTTTTT
NA,TRBJ1-1,TRBV11-2,few,CASRKRAVGEAFF,TGTGCCAGCAGGAAGCGGGCAGTCGGAGAAGCTTTCTTT
NA,TRBJ1-3,TRBV6-6,once,CASSWEGGNTIYF,TGTGCCAGCAGTTGGGAGGGAGGAAACACCATATATTTT
NA,TRBJ2-2,TRBV4-2,NA,CASSQEGRNTGELFF,TGTGCCAGCAGCCAAGAGGGGCGGAACACCGGGGAGCTGTTTTTT
NA,TRBJ1-1,TRBV10-2,NA,CASSEVGGNTEAFF,TGCGCCAGCAGTGAGGTCGGGGGAAACACTGAAGCTTTCTTT
TRBD2,TRBJ2-5,TRBV9,NA,CASSAGVSGASEYF,TGTGCCAGCAGCGCCGGGGTCAGCGGGGCTTCCGAGTACTTC
TRBD2,TRBJ2-1,TRBV13,NA,CASSVLLAAQYNEQFF,TGTGCCAGCAGCGTCCTACTAGCGGCCCAATACAATGAGCAGTTCTTC
NA,TRBJ1-5,TRBV5-8,NA,CASSFYRASNQPQHF,TGTGCCAGCAGCTTTTACAGGGCTAGCAATCAGCCCCAGCATTTT